This T cell receptor (beta chain) emerged from a study of blood T cell repertoires in COVID-19. Study-level background: T cells, B-cell-depleted T cells, or PBMCs provided the cDNA or gDNA that served as material.

CDR1 is MNHEY, CDR2 SVGAGI, per germline. This CDR3 has 15 residues. The junction had 15 bases not matched to a gene; V was cut back by 6 bases and J by 8 bases. The repertoire was sequenced with immunoSEQ multiplex PCR; TCRdb's copy has only in-frame clones and lacks some. The sample consists of some 110,000 clones, less than 90% of them appearing once. The genes are TRBV6-5 and TRBJ1-2, with 7 bases lining up with TRBD1. Sequenced material: peripheral blood. This clonotype originated in a man younger than 40 with acute or convalescent COVID-19. In DNA, the CDR3 is TGTGCCAGCAGCGCGGCCCCACAGACAGGGAGCGGCTACACCTTC. Translated, it gives CASSAAPQTGSGYTF.